Below, 2 T cell receptor beta chains from the same sample are listed, as sequenced in a study of post-analysis software for immune sequencing data. Overall study results and limits: Four to six TRBV segments were significantly more frequent in patients than in controls. TRBV5-6, TRBV5-1 and TRBV20-1 were among these segments.

Unique molecular identifiers featured in each of the TCR beta cDNA libraries. TCRdb ran MiXCR on the PCR reads and lists one entry per CDR3 protein. The sample lists fewer than 850,000 distinct CDR3 sequences, 30% occurring once. Their recognized antigens are unknown. The sequencing sample was made of blood. The receptors originated from a girl aged 10-17 years with multiple sclerosis.

This chain connects TRBV6-5 to TRBJ2-2; 8 positions match TRBD1. The germline V gene encodes CDR1 MNHEY and CDR2 SVGAGI. CDR3 size: 17 residues. J lost 7 bases, V lost 0 bases, and 10 bases had no gene match. The CDR3 sequence: CASSYSMAGGDNGELFF. The CDR3 DNA reads as TGTGCCAGCAGTTACTCGATGGCAGGGGGCGACAACGGGGAGCTGTTTTTT.

The chain is built from TRBV10-3 and TRBJ1-5; D might be TRBD1 (5 bases). The CDR3 extends over 13 amino acids. Germline CDR1 ENHRY, CDR2 SYGVKD. The V end lost 10 bases, the J end lost 2 bases, and 12 bases lay between the germline ends. CDR3 in amino acids: CATGDERNQPQHF. The CDR3 DNA reads as TGTGCCACGGGGGACGAGCGCAATCAGCCCCAGCATTTT.